The rows below give T cell receptor beta chains drawn from one sample of a study of T cell changes during pregnancy in multiple sclerosis. The protocol was immunoSEQ multiplex PCR, while the TCRdb copy is restricted to in-frame clones and leaves out a portion. Among 48,000 or so clones listed, around 94% were seen once. Here the sequenced sample was CD4+ T cells from peripheral blood mononuclear cells, taken in the first trimester of pregnancy. These receptors all come from a female donor with multiple sclerosis, enrolled in a pregnancy study. CDR3s include the opening cysteine and the closing phenylalanine or tryptophan. D genes are given only for firm matches.

V: TRBV18
length: 15
D: TRBD2
J: TRBJ2-7
CDR3: CASSPGTSGGYEQYF
DNA: TGTGCCAGCTCACCAGGAACTAGCGGGGGCTACGAGCAGTACTTC

V: TRBV19
length: 16
D: TRBD2
J: TRBJ2-1
CDR3: CASSMGSSGGRNEQFF
DNA: TGTGCCAGTAGTATGGGTTCTAGCGGGGGGCGCAATGAGCAGTTCTTC

V: TRBV6-6
length: 12
D: .
J: TRBJ1-2
CDR3: CASSQLDGGYTF
DNA: TGTGCCAGCAGCCAACTCGATGGTGGCTACACCTTC

V: TRBV11-2
length: 16
D: TRBD2
J: TRBJ2-7
CDR3: CASSPRGGGGAYEQYF
DNA: TGTGCCAGCAGCCCCCGGGGGGGCGGGGGGGCTTACGAGCAGTACTTC

V: TRBV5-1
length: 14
D: TRBD1
J: TRBJ1-2
CDR3: CASSLGQANYGYTF
DNA: TGCGCCAGCAGCTTAGGACAGGCCAACTATGGCTACACCTTC

V: TRBV12-5
length: 20
D: .
J: TRBJ1-5
CDR3: CASGLVLFEDRFYSNQPQHF
DNA: TGTGCTAGTGGTTTGGTACTCTTTGAGGACAGATTTTATAGCAATCAGCCCCAGCATTTT

V: TRBV14
length: 13
D: TRBD1
J: TRBJ1-1
CDR3: CASSRGTGREAFF
DNA: TGTGCCAGCAGCCGTGGGACAGGACGGGAAGCTTTCTTT

V: TRBV6-5
length: 15
D: .
J: TRBJ1-1
CDR3: CASSWGGQANTEAFF
DNA: TGTGCCAGCAGTTGGGGGGGTCAGGCGAACACTGAAGCTTTCTTT

V: TRBV7-9
length: 16
D: TRBD1
J: TRBJ1-4
CDR3: CASSLGDRGSNEKLFF
DNA: TGTGCCAGCAGCTTAGGGGACAGGGGGAGTAATGAAAAACTGTTTTTT

V: TRBV14
length: 13
D: .
J: TRBJ2-7
CDR3: CASSQTTAGQQYF
DNA: TGTGCCAGCAGCCAGACGACAGCGGGCCAGCAGTACTTC